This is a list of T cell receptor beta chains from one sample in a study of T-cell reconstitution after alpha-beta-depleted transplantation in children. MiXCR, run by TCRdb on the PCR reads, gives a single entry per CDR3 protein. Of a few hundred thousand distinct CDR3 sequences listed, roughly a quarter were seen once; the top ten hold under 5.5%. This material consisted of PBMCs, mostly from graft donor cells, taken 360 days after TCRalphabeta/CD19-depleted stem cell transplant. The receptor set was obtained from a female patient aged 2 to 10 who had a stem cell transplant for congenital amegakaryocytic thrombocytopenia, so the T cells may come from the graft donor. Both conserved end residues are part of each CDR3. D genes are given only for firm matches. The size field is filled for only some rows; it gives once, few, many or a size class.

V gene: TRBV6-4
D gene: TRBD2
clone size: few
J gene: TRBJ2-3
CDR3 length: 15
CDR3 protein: CASSRLAGITDTQYF
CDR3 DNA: TGTGCCAGCAGTCGACTAGCGGGGATCACAGATACGCAGTATTTT

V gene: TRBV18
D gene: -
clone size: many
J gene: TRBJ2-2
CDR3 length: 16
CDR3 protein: CASSPGTPDRTGELFF
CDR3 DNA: TGTGCCAGCTCACCGGGTACCCCGGACAGAACCGGGGAGCTGTTCTTT

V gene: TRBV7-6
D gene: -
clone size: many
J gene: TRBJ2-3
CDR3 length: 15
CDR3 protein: CASSLVGASTDTQYF
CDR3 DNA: TGTGCCAGCAGCTTAGTCGGGGCGAGCACAGATACGCAGTATTTT

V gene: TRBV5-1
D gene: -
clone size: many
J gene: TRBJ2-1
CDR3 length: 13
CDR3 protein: CASSLGQRGEQFF
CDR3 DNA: TGCGCCAGCAGCTTGGGGCAGAGAGGGGAGCAGTTCTTC

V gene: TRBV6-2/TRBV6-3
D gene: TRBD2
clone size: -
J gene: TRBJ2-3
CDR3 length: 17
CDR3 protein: CASRPPVGTSLTDTQYF
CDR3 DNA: TGTGCCAGCAGACCCCCCGTTGGGACTAGCCTCACAGATACGCAGTATTTT

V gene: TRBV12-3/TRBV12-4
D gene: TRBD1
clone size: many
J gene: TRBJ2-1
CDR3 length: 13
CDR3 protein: CASSRGQGNEQFF
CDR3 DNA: TGTGCCAGCAGCCGTGGACAGGGCAATGAGCAGTTCTTC

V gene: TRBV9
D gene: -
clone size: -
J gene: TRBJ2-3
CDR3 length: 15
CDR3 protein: CASSVEGVRTDTQYF
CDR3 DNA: TGTGCCAGCAGCGTAGAGGGGGTACGCACAGATACGCAGTATTTT

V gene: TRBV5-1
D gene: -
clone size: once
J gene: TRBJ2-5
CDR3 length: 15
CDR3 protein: CASSQFTDRMETQYF
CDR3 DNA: TGCGCCAGCAGCCAATTCACTGACAGAATGGAGACCCAGTACTTC

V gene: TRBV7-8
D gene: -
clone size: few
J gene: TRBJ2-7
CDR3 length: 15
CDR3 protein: CASSFGAGAPYEQYF
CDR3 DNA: TGTGCCAGCAGCTTCGGGGCGGGGGCCCCCTACGAGCAGTACTTC

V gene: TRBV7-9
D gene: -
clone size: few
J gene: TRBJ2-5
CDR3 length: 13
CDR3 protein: CASSLSGGETQYF
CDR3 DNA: TGTGCCAGCAGCTTAAGTGGGGGAGAGACCCAGTACTTC

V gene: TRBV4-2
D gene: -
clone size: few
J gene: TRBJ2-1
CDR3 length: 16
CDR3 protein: CASSQDRVFSYNEQFF
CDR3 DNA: TGTGCCAGCAGCCAAGACAGGGTGTTTTCCTACAATGAGCAGTTCTTC

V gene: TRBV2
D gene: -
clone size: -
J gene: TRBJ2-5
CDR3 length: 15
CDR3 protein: CASSSWGSQKETQYF
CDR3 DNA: TGTGCCAGCAGTAGCTGGGGCTCCCAAAAAGAGACCCAGTACTTC

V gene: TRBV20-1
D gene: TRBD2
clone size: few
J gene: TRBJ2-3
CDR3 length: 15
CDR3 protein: CSARGASGDTDTQYF
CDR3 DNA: TGCAGTGCTAGAGGGGCTAGCGGTGACACAGATACGCAGTATTTT

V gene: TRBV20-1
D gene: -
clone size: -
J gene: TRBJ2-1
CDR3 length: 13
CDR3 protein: CSAKTEVYNEQFF
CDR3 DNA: TGCAGTGCGAAGACGGAAGTCTACAATGAGCAGTTCTTC

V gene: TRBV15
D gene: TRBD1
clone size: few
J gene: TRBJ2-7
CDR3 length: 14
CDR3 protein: CATRTGTGGDEQYF
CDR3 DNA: TGTGCCACCAGAACCGGGACAGGGGGCGACGAGCAGTACTTC

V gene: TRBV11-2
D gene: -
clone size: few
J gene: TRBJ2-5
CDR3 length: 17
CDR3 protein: CASRIDGREGGRETQYF
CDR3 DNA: TGTGCCAGCAGAATCGACGGTAGGGAGGGGGGCAGAGAGACCCAGTACTTC

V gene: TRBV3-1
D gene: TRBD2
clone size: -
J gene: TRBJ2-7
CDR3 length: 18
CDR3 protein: CASSQELYRTSGSYEQYF
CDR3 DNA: TGTGCCAGCAGCCAAGAACTCTACCGGACTAGCGGGAGCTACGAGCAGTACTTC

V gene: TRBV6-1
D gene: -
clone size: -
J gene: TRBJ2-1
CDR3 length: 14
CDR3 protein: CASTTGAYNNEQFF
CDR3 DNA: TGTGCCAGCACTACCGGGGCCTACAACAATGAGCAGTTCTTC

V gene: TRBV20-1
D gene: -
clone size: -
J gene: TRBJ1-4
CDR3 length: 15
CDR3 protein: CSARDLARSGEKLFF
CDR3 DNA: TGCAGTGCTAGAGATCTAGCCCGGAGCGGTGAAAAACTGTTTTTT

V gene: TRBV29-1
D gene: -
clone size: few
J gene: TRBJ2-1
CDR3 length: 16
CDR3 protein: CSVEDPAQGPYNEQFF
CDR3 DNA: TGCAGCGTTGAAGATCCCGCCCAGGGCCCCTACAATGAGCAGTTCTTC

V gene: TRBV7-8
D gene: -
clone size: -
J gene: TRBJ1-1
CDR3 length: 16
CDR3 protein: CASSLVPSFYFTEAFF
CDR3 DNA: TGTGCCAGCAGCTTAGTACCGTCTTTCTACTTCACTGAAGCTTTCTTT

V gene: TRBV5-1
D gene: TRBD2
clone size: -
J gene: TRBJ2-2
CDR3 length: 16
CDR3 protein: CASTPRGGSYGGELFF
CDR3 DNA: TGCGCCAGCACCCCTCGCGGGGGATCTTATGGCGGGGAGCTGTTTTTT

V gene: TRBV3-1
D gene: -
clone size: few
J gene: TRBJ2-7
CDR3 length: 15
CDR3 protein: CASSQVQKRPYEQYF
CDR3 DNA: TGTGCCAGCAGCCAAGTACAGAAGCGGCCCTACGAGCAGTACTTC

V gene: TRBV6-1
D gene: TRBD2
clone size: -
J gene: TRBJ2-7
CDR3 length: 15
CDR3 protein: CASSPTSGNSYEQYF
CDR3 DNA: TGTGCCAGCAGCCCAACTAGCGGAAACTCCTACGAGCAGTACTTC

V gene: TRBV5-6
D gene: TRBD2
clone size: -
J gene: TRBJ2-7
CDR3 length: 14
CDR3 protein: CASSLAAGVHEQYF
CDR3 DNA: TGTGCCAGCAGCTTGGCTGCGGGGGTCCACGAGCAGTACTTC

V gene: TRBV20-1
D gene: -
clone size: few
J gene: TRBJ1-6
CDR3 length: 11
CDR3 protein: CSGGGNSPLHF
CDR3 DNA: TGCAGTGGGGGAGGGAATTCACCCCTCCACTTT

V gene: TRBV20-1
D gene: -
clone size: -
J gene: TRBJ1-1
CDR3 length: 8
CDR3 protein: CSGSEAFF
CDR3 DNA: TGCAGTGGAAGTGAAGCTTTCTTT

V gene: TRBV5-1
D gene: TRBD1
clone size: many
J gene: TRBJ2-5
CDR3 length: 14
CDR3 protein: CASSQGQGFETQYF
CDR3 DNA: TGCGCCAGCAGCCAGGGACAGGGGTTCGAGACCCAGTACTTC

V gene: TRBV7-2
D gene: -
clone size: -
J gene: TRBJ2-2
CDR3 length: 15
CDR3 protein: CASSLWSGRTGELFF
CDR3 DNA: TGTGCCAGCAGCTTATGGTCGGGCCGCACCGGGGAGCTGTTTTTT

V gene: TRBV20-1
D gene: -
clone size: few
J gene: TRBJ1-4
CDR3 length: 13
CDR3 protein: CSARAGWGEKLFF
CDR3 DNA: TGCAGTGCTCGTGCAGGGTGGGGTGAAAAACTGTTTTTT

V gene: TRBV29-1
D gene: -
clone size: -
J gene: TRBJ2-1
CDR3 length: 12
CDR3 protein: CSVELAKGLVFF
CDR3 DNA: TGCAGCGTTGAACTCGCTAAGGGTTTGGTGTTCTTC

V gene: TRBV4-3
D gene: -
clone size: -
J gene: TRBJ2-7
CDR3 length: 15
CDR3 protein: CASSQGGRRGYEQYF
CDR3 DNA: TGCGCCAGCAGCCAGGGGGGACGGCGGGGTTACGAGCAGTACTTC

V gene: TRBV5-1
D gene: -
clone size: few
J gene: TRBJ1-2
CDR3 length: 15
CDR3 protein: CASSLPNLSGYGYTF
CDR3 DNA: TGCGCCAGCAGCTTGCCAAACCTCTCAGGGTATGGCTACACCTTC

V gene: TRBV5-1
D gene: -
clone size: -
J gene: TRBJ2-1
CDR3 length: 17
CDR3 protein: CASTFAGKRAPNNEQFF
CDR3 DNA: TGCGCCAGCACCTTCGCGGGGAAGCGGGCCCCGAACAATGAGCAGTTCTTC

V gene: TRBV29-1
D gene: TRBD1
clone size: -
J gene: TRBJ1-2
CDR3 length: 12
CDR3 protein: CSVGGTAQGYTF
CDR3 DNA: TGCAGCGTTGGAGGGACAGCCCAAGGCTACACCTTC

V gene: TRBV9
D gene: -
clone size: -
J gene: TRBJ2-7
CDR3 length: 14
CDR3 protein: CASSVMSTSYEQYF
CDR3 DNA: TGTGCCAGCAGCGTAATGTCCACATCCTACGAGCAGTACTTC

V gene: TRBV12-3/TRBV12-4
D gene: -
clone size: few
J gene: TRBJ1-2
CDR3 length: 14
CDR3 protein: CASSLAAGEYGYTF
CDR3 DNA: TGTGCCAGCAGTTTAGCGGCAGGGGAATATGGCTACACCTTC

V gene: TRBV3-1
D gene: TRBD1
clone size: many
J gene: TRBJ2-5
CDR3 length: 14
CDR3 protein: CASSLPGGPATQYF
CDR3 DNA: TGTGCCAGCAGCCTCCCAGGGGGACCGGCGACCCAGTACTTC

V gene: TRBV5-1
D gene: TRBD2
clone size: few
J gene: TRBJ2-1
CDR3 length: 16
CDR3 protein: CASSLEGTSGRSEQFF
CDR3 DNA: TGCGCCAGCAGCTTGGAAGGGACTAGCGGGAGGTCTGAGCAGTTCTTC

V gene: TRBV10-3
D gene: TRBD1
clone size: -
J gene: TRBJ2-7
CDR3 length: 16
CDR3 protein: CAISESAGTGFYEQYF
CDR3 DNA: TGTGCCATCAGTGAGTCCGCCGGGACAGGTTTCTACGAGCAGTACTTC